The clone carrying this T cell receptor beta chain was observed a few times. Its matching antigen is unknown. Within the sample, other DNA sequences also encode this same CDR3. The data derive from a study of cytotoxic CD8 clonotypes in ibrutinib-treated CLL. Study summary: Sample averages reached hundreds of thousands of productive templates and 94,082 productive rearrangements.

The method was immunoSEQ multiplex PCR; TCRdb's version includes in-frame clones alone and lacks a portion of them. The table lists tens of thousands of clones, approximately 52% of them singletons. The germline V gene has CDR1 KGHSH and CDR2 LQKENI. The CDR3 is 12 amino acids. V dropped 1 base and J dropped 4 bases, with 3 bases sitting between them. Study-wide results and caveats: An increase in clonality occurred at ibrutinib response, followed by a return toward baseline at progression. Sustained-remission and progressing patients' sampling times differed.

The genes are TRBV18 and TRBJ2-3; D remains ambiguous. The clonotype was recovered from a human donor with chronic lymphocytic leukemia. The sequences come from PBMCs, collected after 24 months of ibrutinib treatment. The CDR3 DNA follows: TGTGCCAGCTCACCACTTCCAGATACGCAGTATTTT. It is translated as CASSPLPDTQYF.